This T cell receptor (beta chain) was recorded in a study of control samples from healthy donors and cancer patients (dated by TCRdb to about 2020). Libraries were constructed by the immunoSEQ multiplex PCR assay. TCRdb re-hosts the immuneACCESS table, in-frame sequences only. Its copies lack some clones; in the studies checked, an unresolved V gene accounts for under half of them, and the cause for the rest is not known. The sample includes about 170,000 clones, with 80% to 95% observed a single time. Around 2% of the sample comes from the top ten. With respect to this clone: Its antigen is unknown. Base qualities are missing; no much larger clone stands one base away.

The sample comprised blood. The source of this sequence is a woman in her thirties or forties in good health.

Read as DNA, the sequence is TGTGCCAGCAGCCAAGGGACAGTCACCGGGGAGCTGTTTTTT. This yields the protein CASSQGTVTGELFF. The rearranged chain carries TRBV3-1 (or the pseudogene TRBV3-2) and TRBJ2-2; the D gene is perhaps TRBD1, on 6 matching bases. Based on the germline V gene (reference sequence), the CDR1 and CDR2 sequences are LGHDT and YNNKEL. The CDR3, from cysteine to phenylalanine, totals 14 residues. Only CDR3 DNA remains: 42 bases, in frame from the first base. Trimming at the junction amounts to 1 base on V and 4 bases on J, and the germline ends lie 7 bases apart.